This is a list of T cell receptor beta chains from one sample in a study of OX40 agonist ivuxolimab in advanced cancers. Some clones are missing from TCRdb's copy, which holds only in-frame ones; the method was immunoSEQ multiplex PCR. The data contain tens of thousands of clones, around 89% of them singletons. The sample here was CD4+ or CD8+ T cells sorted from blood, taken in a trial of the OX40 agonist ivuxolimab. The receptors were gathered from an adult with an advanced solid tumor such as melanoma, head and neck, liver or kidney cancer. CDR3s include the opening cysteine and the closing phenylalanine or tryptophan. The D gene is left open where the match is weak. Clone size is given for some rows only: seen once, a few or many times, or a class if the clone is expanded.

d_gene | j_gene | v_gene | abundance | CDR3nt | CDR3aa
TRBD2 | TRBJ2-1 | TRBV7-2 | - | TGTGCCAGCAGCTCGAGACTAGCGGGAGGGGTCGATGAGCAGTTCTTC | CASSSRLAGGVDEQFF
TRBD2 | TRBJ2-7 | TRBV5-1 | - | TGCGCCAGCAGCGAGGGACTAGCGGGAGAGATTTACGAGCAGTACTTC | CASSEGLAGEIYEQYF
- | TRBJ2-7 | TRBV5-6 | once | TGTGCCAGCAGCCCCCAACGCTACGAGCAGTACTTC | CASSPQRYEQYF
- | TRBJ1-2 | TRBV7-2 | - | TGTGCCAGCAGCTTCGACTCCGGCCTCGATGGCTACACCTTC | CASSFDSGLDGYTF
- | TRBJ2-7 | TRBV19 | few | TGTGCCAGTAGTATAGAAGCGCCTAGCGCAGTCTCCTACGAGCAGTACTTC | CASSIEAPSAVSYEQYF
- | TRBJ2-5 | TRBV7-8 | - | TGTGCCAGCAGCTTTCCACTGGGTTTGGGGGAGACCCAGTACTTC | CASSFPLGLGETQYF
- | TRBJ1-2 | TRBV19 | - | TGTGCCAGTAACCCTTCGACAGCTAACTATGGCTACACCTTC | CASNPSTANYGYTF
- | TRBJ2-7 | TRBV2 | few | TGTGCCAGCAGTACAGGCTACGAGCAGTACTTC | CASSTGYEQYF
- | TRBJ2-3 | TRBV30 | - | TGTGCTCTAGGTGGGGGCGCCGCAGATACGCAGTATTTT | CALGGGAADTQYF
- | TRBJ2-2 | TRBV6-5 | - | TGTGCCAGCAGTTACGCACAGGGGAGGACCGGGGAGCTGTTTTTT | CASSYAQGRTGELFF
- | TRBJ2-5 | TRBV11-2 | - | TGTGCCAGCAGCCAGGGAGGATATGAGACCCAGTACTTC | CASSQGGYETQYF